The 15 T cell receptor beta chains reported below all come from one sample, sequenced in a study of blood T cell repertoires in COVID-19. Sequencing used immunoSEQ multiplex PCR; TCRdb keeps in-frame clones, though not all of them. The sample includes 50,000 to 75,000 clones, 79% of them seen just once. The sample consisted of peripheral blood. The receptors were gathered from a woman of 80 years or more with active or convalescent COVID-19.

The V call is TRBV5-1, the J call TRBJ2-3; TRBD1 might be the D (6 bases). V lost 4 bases and J 2 bases, leaving 14 bases between the germline ends. Looked up from germline, CDR1 is SGHRS and CDR2 is YFSETQ. The CDR3 has 15 amino acids. The DNA for the CDR3 is TGCGCCAGCAGCAACCGGGACAAACACACAGATACGCAGTATTTT. This encodes CASSNRDKHTDTQYF.

The rearrangement joins TRBV5-4 to TRBJ2-2, with 13 bases aligning to TRBD2. Germline assignment: CDR1 SGHNT and CDR2 YYREEE (reference sequence). CDR3 size: 16 residues. Trimming at V came to 0 bases and at J to 6 bases, leaving 2 bases not matched to a gene. Here the CDR3 DNA reads TGTGCCAGCAGCTTGGATGGACTAGCGGGGGCCGGGGAGCTGTTTTTT. Translation gives CASSLDGLAGAGELFF.

This clone showed up just a few times. V is TRBV5-1 and J is TRBJ1-1; D perhaps matches TRBD1 (5 bases). This CDR3 contains 13 residues. Germline V lookup: CDR1 SGHRS, CDR2 YFSETQ. Trimming shortened V by 3 bases and J by 0 bases, and 6 bases separated the two germline ends. CDR3 coding DNA: TGCGCCAGCAGCTCGACAGTGAACACTGAAGCTTTCTTT. This gives the protein CASSSTVNTEAFF. The entire variable domain, with the rest obtained from reference TRBV5-1 and TRBJ1-1, is as follows: KAGVTQTPRYLIKTRGQQVTLSCSPISGHRSVSWYQQTPGQGLQFLFEYFSETQRNKGNFPGRFSGRQFSNSRSEMNVSTLELGDSALYLCASSSTVNTEAFFGQGTRLTVV.

The chain uses TRBV2 and TRBJ1-2; maybe TRBD1 (5 bases). This CDR3 region has 14 residues. The ends were cut back, 2 bases at V and 4 bases at J, with 11 bases in the middle. Germline assignment: CDR1 SNHLY and CDR2 FYNNEI. The CDR3: CASSELLGGYGYTF. DNA of the CDR3: TGTGCCAGCAGTGAACTTTTGGGGGGCTATGGCTACACCTTC.

This clone was seen only once. This chain joins TRBV10-3 and TRBJ2-1; no reliable D call. V lost 5 bases, J lost 5 bases, and 10 bases lay in between. Germline lookup yields CDR1 ENHRY and CDR2 SYGVKD. The CDR3 runs to 13 residues. The CDR3 region is CAISYQVDNEQFF. CDR3 coding DNA: TGTGCCATCAGTTACCAGGTAGACAATGAGCAGTTCTTC.

This clone was recorded once. The chain recombines TRBV29-1 with TRBJ1-4; D is undetermined. This CDR3 contains 13 residues. V lost 0 bases, J lost 5 bases, and 7 bases lay in between. Germline V gives CDR1 SQVTM, CDR2 ANQGSEA. The CDR3 region has the DNA TGCAGCGTTGAAGACCCAGGAAATGAAAAACTGTTTTTT. It codes for CSVEDPGNEKLFF. The variable domain in full, completed from reference TRBV29-1 and TRBJ1-4, reads SAVISQKPSRDICQRGTSLTIQCQVDSQVTMMFWYRQQPGQSLTLIATANQGSEATYESGFVIDKFPISRPNLTFSTLTVSNMSPEDSSIYLCSVEDPGNEKLFFGSGTQLSVL.

The chain carries TRBV9 and TRBJ2-7, with 10 bases that match TRBD2. Germline V gene data show CDR1 as SGDLS and CDR2 as YYNGEE. J was trimmed by 4 bases and V by 3 bases; bases with no gene match: 10. The CDR3 contains 16 residues. The CDR3 loop reads CASSARSSGGLYEQYF. The DNA of the CDR3 is TGTGCCAGCAGCGCCCGTTCTAGCGGGGGATTGTACGAGCAGTACTTC.

The chain joins TRBV29-1 to TRBJ2-3; TRBD2 matches 11 bases. Germline values: CDR1 SQVTM, CDR2 ANQGSEA. The V and J ends lost 3 bases and 0 bases, in that order; junction bases with no gene match: 8. The CDR3 consists of 17 residues. The CDR3 sequence is CSVEVAGGRISTDTQYF. CDR3 DNA sequence: TGCAGCGTTGAGGTAGCGGGGGGGCGGATTAGCACAGATACGCAGTATTTT.

The chain carries TRBV5-1 and TRBJ1-4; D is possibly TRBD1 (5 bases). Trimming removed 0 bases at V and 8 bases at J, with 8 bases between. CDR3 length: 13 residues. Germline V lookup: CDR1 SGHRS, CDR2 YFSETQ. The CDR3 spells CASSLAGGEKLFF. CDR3 coding DNA: TGCGCCAGCAGCTTGGCGGGGGGAGAAAAACTGTTTTTT.

This clone was observed a single time. This chain joins TRBV3-1 (or the pseudogene TRBV3-2) and TRBJ2-5; 7 bases fit TRBD1. V was pared by 3 bases and J by 4 bases, with 8 bases of the junction left unmatched. CDR1 is LGHDT and CDR2 is YNNKEL in the germline V gene (reference sequence). The CDR3 sequence is 15 residues long. The CDR3 sequence: CASSQSWDSRETQYF. The CDR3 region has the DNA TGTGCCAGCAGCCAGAGTTGGGACAGCCGAGAGACCCAGTACTTC.

This clone occurred once. Other DNA sequences in the same sample also yield this CDR3. The CDR3 bases are TGTGCCAGCAGTTATCGAGGGAACACTGAAGCTTTCTTT. Translating gives CASSYRGNTEAFF. This chain links TRBV6-5 with TRBJ1-1; D remains unclear. The V end lost 3 bases, the J end lost 1 base, and 6 bases lay between the germline ends. The CDR3 sequence is 13 residues long. Germline V CDR1 and CDR2: MNHEY, SVGAGI.

The rearrangement uses TRBV3-1 (or the pseudogene TRBV3-2) and TRBJ1-4; 9 nucleotides line up with TRBD1. The CDR3 loop spans 15 amino acids. After removal of 4 bases from V and 6 bases from J, the junction contained 6 bases not matched to a gene. The germline CDR1 and CDR2 sequences are LGHDT and YNNKEL (reference sequence). Here the CDR3 reads CASSRTGGADEKLFF. The CDR3 coding sequence is TGTGCCAGCAGCCGAACAGGGGGCGCCGATGAAAAACTGTTTTTT.

The chain has TRBV13 and TRBJ2-3; a possible D gene is TRBD2 (6 bases). The CDR3 runs 16 residues. Trimming removed 2 bases from V and 5 bases from J, with 17 bases in between. Germline loops: CDR1 PRHDT, CDR2 FYEKMQ (reference sequence). The CDR3 loop is CASSLKRRAGQDTQYF. Written as DNA, the CDR3 is TGTGCCAGCAGCTTAAAGCGGAGGGCAGGTCAAGATACGCAGTATTTT.

CDR3 nucleotide sequence: TGTGCCAGCAGTGAAAGGCAGGGGCTAGCCAAAAACATTCAGTACTTC. Its protein product is CASSERQGLAKNIQYF. This sequence joins TRBV6-1 and TRBJ2-4; D may be TRBD1 (6 bases). The CDR3 loop spans 16 amino acids. Per the germline V gene, CDR1 is MNHNS and CDR2 is SASEGT. V dropped 2 bases and J dropped 0 bases, with 11 bases sitting between them.

The chain recombines TRBV2 with TRBJ1-1; D gene unclear. This CDR3 has 14 residues. CDR1 is SNHLY and CDR2 is FYNNEI in the germline V gene. V was pared by 7 bases and J by 0 bases, with 12 bases between. In DNA, the CDR3 is TGTGCCAGCAAGGCGGGGAAAATGAACACTGAAGCTTTCTTT. It specifies CASKAGKMNTEAFF.